The clone carrying this T cell receptor (beta chain) was found many times. The antigen remains undetermined. The record originates from a study of T cells in Graves' hyperthyroidism and ophthalmopathy. Overall study findings and caveats: Ophthalmopathy and stable hyperthyroidism were separated by a 13 V-J model. Blood shared most expanded thyroid clonotypes above 0.001.

Germline lookup yields CDR1 DFQATT and CDR2 SNEGSKA (reference sequence). This CDR3 is 12 amino acids long. Trimming took 3 bases from V and 5 from J, leaving 10 bases between them. Exclusion criteria comprised uncontrolled infection, other autoimmune disease, pregnancy or lactation. Amplification targeted TCR beta CDR3 regions from RNA transcripts. HTBI primers were the set used in a first-round RT-PCR of the TCR CDR3. Via MiXCR, TCRdb re-called the multiplex PCR reads, giving one row per CDR3 protein. In the table there are 500,000 to 800,000 distinct CDR3 sequences, roughly 15% of which are singletons.

This receptor was obtained from a woman in her forties or fifties with Graves' ophthalmopathy. The chain uses TRBV20-1 and TRBJ1-2, with TRBD1 as a possible D gene (6 bases). The sequenced sample was blood. The CDR3 DNA sequence: TGCAGTGCTAGTTCAGGGGTTTATGGCTACACCTTC. This encodes CSASSGVYGYTF.